A selection of T cell receptor beta chains follows, all from one sample in a study of identical twins. One entry per CDR3 protein results from TCRdb running MiXCR on the 5' RACE reads. The sample yields around 570,000 distinct CDR3 sequences, roughly 9.5% seen once. These data also formed part of another study, on yellow fever vaccine responses in identical twins.

Sequenced input: PBMCs. The receptor source for this set is a woman younger than 30 in good health. Both conserved end residues are trimmed from each CDR3. Fields, in order: V gene, CDR3 protein.

TRBV20-1	SAPSLSGGRNEQF
TRBV11-2	ASSSLVRDRGHQTQY
TRBV7-2	ASSLGLGPNEQF
TRBV7-6	ASSLASGTSQETQY
TRBV20-1	SARPSANGHEQF
TRBV11-3	ARPYEQY
TRBV4-1	ASSLKEPPRERPYEQY
TRBV4-3	ASSQGKFSYNEQF
TRBV28	ASTPGGPGELF
TRBV28	ASNSPVGGLYEQY
TRBV19	ASATDNYYGYT
TRBV30	AWGTLQGVRVF
TRBV2	ASSDSGTDEQY
TRBV7-2	ASSSKQGAGGNTIY
TRBV14	ASRPGTTDEQY
TRBV24-1	ATSDFPLGGRFSSYNEQF
TRBV20-1	SATQRENYTGELF
TRBV11-2	ASSLLFGYEQY
TRBV6-1	ASRPGTGNTGELF
TRBV25-1	ASSESFAREGAKANVLT
TRBV20-1	SAPSVNSPLH
TRBV20-1	SAKGGGSISTDTQY
TRBV29-1	SVPGGGNFNEKLF
TRBV3-1	ASSQDAGLGGDTQY
TRBV5-1	ASRDLGGVKNIQY
TRBV29-1	SVTSGNEQF
TRBV3-1	ASSQEPQGWENTEAF
TRBV10-3	AIMGSGDLETQY